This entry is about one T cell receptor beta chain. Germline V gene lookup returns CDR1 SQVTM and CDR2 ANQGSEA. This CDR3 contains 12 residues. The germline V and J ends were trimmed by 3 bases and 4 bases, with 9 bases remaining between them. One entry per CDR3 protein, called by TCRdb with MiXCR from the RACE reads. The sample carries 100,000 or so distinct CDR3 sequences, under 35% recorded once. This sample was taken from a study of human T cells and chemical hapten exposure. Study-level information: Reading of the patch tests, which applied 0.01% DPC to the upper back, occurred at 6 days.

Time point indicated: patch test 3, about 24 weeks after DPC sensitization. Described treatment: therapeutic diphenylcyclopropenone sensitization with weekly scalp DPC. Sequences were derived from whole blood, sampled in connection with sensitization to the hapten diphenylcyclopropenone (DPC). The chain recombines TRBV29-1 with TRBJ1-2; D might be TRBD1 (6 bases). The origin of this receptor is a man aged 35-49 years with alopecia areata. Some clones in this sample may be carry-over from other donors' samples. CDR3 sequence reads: CSVEGHFYGYTF. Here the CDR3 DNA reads TGCAGCGTTGAGGGACATTTCTATGGCTACACCTTC.